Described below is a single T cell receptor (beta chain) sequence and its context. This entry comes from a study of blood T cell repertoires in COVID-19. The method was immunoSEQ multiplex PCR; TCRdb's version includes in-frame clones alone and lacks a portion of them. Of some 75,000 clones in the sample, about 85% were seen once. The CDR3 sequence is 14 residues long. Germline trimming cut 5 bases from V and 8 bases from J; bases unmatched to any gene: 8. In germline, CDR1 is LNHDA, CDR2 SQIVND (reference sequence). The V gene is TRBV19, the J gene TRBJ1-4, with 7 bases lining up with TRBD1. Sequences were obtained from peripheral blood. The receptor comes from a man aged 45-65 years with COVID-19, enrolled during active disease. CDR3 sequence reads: CASSVGGAREKLFF. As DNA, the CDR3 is TGTGCCAGTAGTGTAGGGGGCGCCCGGGAAAAACTGTTTTTT. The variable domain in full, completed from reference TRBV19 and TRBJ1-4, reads DGGITQSPKYLFRKEGQNVTLSCEQNLNHDAMYWYRQDPGQGLRLIYYSQIVNDFQKGDIAEGYSVSREKKESFPLTVTSAQKNPTAFYLCASSVGGAREKLFFGSGTQLSVL.